This entry is about one T cell receptor beta chain. Its antigen is still unknown. Clones were sequenced by immunoSEQ multiplex PCR, and TCRdb holds only the in-frame ones, with some missing. The sample yields 150,000 to 200,000 clones, roughly 93% seen once. V lost 7 bases, J lost 3 bases, and 8 bases stayed unmatched. CDR3 length: 14 residues. Germline V gives CDR1 MGHDK, CDR2 SYGVNS. This sample stems from a study of shared clonotypes between healthy human individuals. Study-level findings and limits: Clonotypes that were shared across a handful of donors made up around 5% of naive CD4 clonotypes.

The chain recombines TRBV25-1 with TRBJ1-1; 7 nucleotides align to TRBD1. The sequencing sample was made of naive CD4+ T cells sorted from blood. Subset denoted: CD45RA+ positively selected. The receptor's source is a woman in her 30s in good health. The CDR3 is CASTKQGTDTEAFF. As DNA, the CDR3 is TGTGCCAGCACCAAACAGGGGACGGACACTGAAGCTTTCTTT.